This TCR beta chain originates from a study of blood T cell repertoires in COVID-19. Study summary: Sites in the United States, Italy and Spain provided acute and convalescent COVID-19 samples. Nucleic acid was either cDNA or gDNA, and it came from T cells, B-cell-depleted T cells, or PBMCs.

The repertoire was sequenced with immunoSEQ multiplex PCR; TCRdb's copy has only in-frame clones and lacks some. Of about 150,000 clones in the sample, 60% to 85% were seen once. This clone was observed once. The CDR3 covers 19 residues. The junction had 17 bases not matched to a gene; V was cut back by 4 bases and J by 0 bases. In germline, CDR1 is SGHRS, CDR2 YFSETQ. The TCR originated in an elderly man with acute or convalescent COVID-19. Sequencing used peripheral blood. V gene TRBV5-1 combines with J gene TRBJ1-1; 8 nucleotides line up with TRBD1. CDR3 residues: CASSREGAGTGLMNTEAFF. Here the CDR3 DNA reads TGCGCCAGCAGCCGTGAGGGGGCCGGGACAGGCCTTATGAACACTGAAGCTTTCTTT.